This T cell receptor beta chain originates from a study of identical twins. Via MiXCR, TCRdb re-called the 5' RACE reads, giving one row per CDR3 protein. This table holds hundreds of thousands of distinct CDR3 sequences, roughly 24% found once. The CDR3 consists of 15 residues. Trimming pared 5 bases from V and 5 bases from J, leaving 19 bases between. Germline V gene data show CDR1 as LGHDT and CDR2 as YNNKEL (reference sequence). In addition, the sample was reused for a study of T cells expressing NK-cell markers.

The sample comprised CD4+ T cells sorted from blood. The source is a young woman in good health. The rearrangement joins TRBV3-1 to TRBJ2-7, with D perhaps TRBD2 (6 bases). The CDR3 DNA reads TGTGCCAGCAGCACACCGGGACTCCAGGGCCACGAGCAGTACTTC. Protein sequence: CASSTPGLQGHEQYF.